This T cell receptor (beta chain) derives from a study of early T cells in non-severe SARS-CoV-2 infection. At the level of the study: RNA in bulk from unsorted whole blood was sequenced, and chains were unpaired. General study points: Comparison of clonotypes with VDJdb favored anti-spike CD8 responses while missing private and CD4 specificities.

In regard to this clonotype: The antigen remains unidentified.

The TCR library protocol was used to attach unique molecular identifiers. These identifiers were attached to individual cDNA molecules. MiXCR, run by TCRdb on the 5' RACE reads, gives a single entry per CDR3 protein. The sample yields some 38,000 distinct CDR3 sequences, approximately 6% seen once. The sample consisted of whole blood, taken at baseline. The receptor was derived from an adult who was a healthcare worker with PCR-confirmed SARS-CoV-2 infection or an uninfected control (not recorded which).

Written as DNA, the CDR3 is TGTGCCAGCATCGCGAGGGACCACACTGAAGCTTTCTTT. It encodes CASIARDHTEAFF. This chain joins TRBV6-1 and TRBJ1-1; D might be TRBD1 (5 bases). Germline values: CDR1 MNHNS, CDR2 SASEGT. The CDR3 has 13 amino acids. The V and J ends lost 7 bases and 3 bases respectively, with 12 bases between them.